This T cell receptor (beta chain) stems from a study of cytomegalovirus exposure and HLA in healthy donors. Broader study findings: Several of the most significant clusters appeared linked to common viral pathogens, based on a later analysis.

V was clipped by 2 bases and J by 1 base; unmatched bases: 10. CDR3 length: 18 amino acids. CDR1 is SGHRS, CDR2 YFSETQ, per germline. About this clone itself: Its antigen is as yet unknown.

Primers: 60 Vbeta forward and 13 Jbeta reverse. TCRdb's table, derived via immunoSEQ multiplex PCR, lists solely in-frame clones and lacks some. The table records roughly 200,000 clones, approximately 86% of them present only once. The specimen was PBMCs. The sequence came from a boy aged 2 to 10 in good health and CMV-seronegative. This chain connects TRBV5-1 to TRBJ2-7; 12 bases are shared with TRBD2. CDR3 DNA: TGCGCCAGCAGCTTTCGGGCAGCGACTAGCGGGGGATCCTACGAGCAGTACTTC. Protein: CASSFRAATSGGSYEQYF.